This TCR beta chain was identified during a study of blood T cells in healthy people across ages. Donors were systemically healthy Caucasian individuals from Russia aged roughly 6 to 95 years. Primed by a sample-barcoded 5' primer and a J-beta primer mix, a second PCR proceeded for about 7 to 11 cycles. TCRdb processed the 5' RACE reads anew with MiXCR; each CDR3 protein has one entry. The sample has fewer than 800,000 distinct CDR3 sequences, approximately 21% seen once. The V and J ends lost 3 bases and 5 bases, in that order; junction bases with no gene match: 7. The CDR3 consists of 16 residues. CDR1 is LNHDA and CDR2 is SQIVND in the germline V gene (reference sequence).

The sequencing sample was made of blood. The gene calls are TRBV19 and TRBJ2-1; 10 nucleotides align to TRBD2. The TCR was taken from a man between 65 and 79 years old in good health. The CDR3 nucleotides are TGTGCCAGTAGTATCTTAAGTACTAGCGGGAACAATGAGCAGTTCTTC. This gives the protein CASSILSTSGNNEQFF. Full variable domain (remainder filled in from reference TRBV19 and TRBJ2-1): DGGITQSPKYLFRKEGQNVTLSCEQNLNHDAMYWYRQDPGQGLRLIYYSQIVNDFQKGDIAEGYSVSREKKESFPLTVTSAQKNPTAFYLCASSILSTSGNNEQFFGPGTRLTVL.